Described below is a single T cell receptor (beta chain) sequence and its context. The data were taken from a study of control samples from healthy donors and cancer patients. The CDR3 contains 14 residues. Trimming took 4 bases from V and 6 from J; bases not matched to a gene: 4. Looked up from germline, CDR1 is LNHDA and CDR2 is SQIVND (reference sequence). Measured with immunoSEQ multiplex PCR; TCRdb has only the in-frame clones, and not every one. The table lists roughly 100,000 clones, around nine tenths of them singletons. This clonotype originated in a man aged 25-40 years in good health. Source material: blood. V and J are TRBV19 and TRBJ1-5; TRBD1 aligns across 9 bases. CDR3 DNA: TGTGCCAGTAGTACCACAGGGGGCCGTCAGCCCCAGCATTTT. Translating gives CASSTTGGRQPQHF.